The TCR beta chain described here comes from a study of T-cell memory formation after mild COVID-19. Study-wide context: Each donor largely had its own TCR clusters.

With constant-segment primers, 5'RACE yielded cDNA libraries of TCR alpha and TCR beta that carried sample barcodes and UMIs. TCRdb called the 5' RACE reads again in MiXCR, with one record for every CDR3 protein. This sample has almost 550,000 distinct CDR3 sequences, with 20% found just once. This clonotype turned up a few times. Its antigen is undetermined. V shed 5 bases, J shed 0 bases, and the junction held 7 bases outside the gene matches. The germline V gene has CDR1 SGHTA and CDR2 FQGNSA. The CDR3 spans 17 residues. The study's findings and limits: Several responding clones turned up in pre-infection memory, indicating that cross-reactive memory may have taken part.

The receptor's source is an adult woman who had mild COVID-19 (a few samples of this study predate the infection). Cell type and time point are not known. The sample was PBMCs or a T cell subset sorted from them (not recorded which). This sequence joins TRBV7-2 and TRBJ2-4; TRBD2 agrees at 10 bases. DNA for the CDR3: TGTGCCAGCAGCGCCAGGACTAGCGGTTTAGCCAAAAACATTCAGTACTTC. It translates to CASSARTSGLAKNIQYF.